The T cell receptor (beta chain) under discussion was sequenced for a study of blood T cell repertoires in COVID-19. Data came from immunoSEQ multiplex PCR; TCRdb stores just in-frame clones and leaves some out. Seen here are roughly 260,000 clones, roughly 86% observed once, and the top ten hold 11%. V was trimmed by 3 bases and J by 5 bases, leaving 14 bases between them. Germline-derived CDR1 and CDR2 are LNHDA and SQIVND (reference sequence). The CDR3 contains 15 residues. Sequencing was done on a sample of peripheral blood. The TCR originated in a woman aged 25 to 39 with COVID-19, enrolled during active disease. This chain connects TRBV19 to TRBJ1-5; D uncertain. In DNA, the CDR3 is TGTGCCAGTAGTATTGACTTTGGGTTTTATCAGCCCCAGCATTTT. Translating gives CASSIDFGFYQPQHF.